The rows below give T cell receptor beta chains drawn from one sample of a study of T cell repertoires in cytomegalovirus infection. MiXCR was run by TCRdb on the reads, yielding one entry per CDR3 protein. The repertoire holds hundreds of thousands of distinct CDR3 sequences, with approximately 10% as singletons. What was sequenced was PBMCs. All receptors derive from a human donor in good health (CMV status not recorded). Some clones in this sample may be carry-over from other donors' samples. The CDR3 runs from the conserved cysteine through the conserved F or W. The order of the fields is J gene, clone size, V gene, D gene, CDR3 DNA, CDR3 protein. The D gene is left open where the match is weak. Size values are once, few and many counts, or a class for expanded clones, and some rows have none.

j_call: TRBJ2-1; clone_size: many; v_call: TRBV7-6; d_call: .; cdr3_nt: TGTGCCAGCAGCCTTGACCCCCTTGACAATGAGCAGTTCTTC; cdr3_aa: CASSLDPLDNEQFF
j_call: TRBJ1-5; clone_size: many; v_call: TRBV7-9; d_call: .; cdr3_nt: TGTGCCAGCAGCCCAGACACGGACAATCAGCCCCAGCATTTT; cdr3_aa: CASSPDTDNQPQHF
j_call: TRBJ2-2; clone_size: few; v_call: TRBV14; d_call: .; cdr3_nt: TGTGCCAGCAGCCAAGTGAACAGGGACACCGGGGAGCTGTTTTTT; cdr3_aa: CASSQVNRDTGELFF
j_call: TRBJ2-1; clone_size: few; v_call: TRBV12-3/TRBV12-4; d_call: .; cdr3_nt: TGTGCCAGCAGTTTAGCGGCCCTTTGGAATGAGCAGTTCTTC; cdr3_aa: CASSLAALWNEQFF
j_call: TRBJ1-1; clone_size: many; v_call: TRBV7-2; d_call: .; cdr3_nt: TGTGCCAGCAGCGACAGGTTGAATACTGAAGCTTTCTTT; cdr3_aa: CASSDRLNTEAFF
j_call: TRBJ2-1; clone_size: .; v_call: TRBV9; d_call: .; cdr3_nt: TGTGCCAGCAGCGTAGTTAGAAATGAGCAGTTCTTC; cdr3_aa: CASSVVRNEQFF
j_call: TRBJ2-2; clone_size: many; v_call: TRBV29-1; d_call: TRBD1; cdr3_nt: TGCAGCGTTGAGAGGACAGGGAACACCGGGGAGCTGTTTTTT; cdr3_aa: CSVERTGNTGELFF
j_call: TRBJ2-3; clone_size: many; v_call: TRBV20-1; d_call: .; cdr3_nt: TGCAGTGCTAGAGATGGACAGAAGATCACAGATACGCAGTATTTT; cdr3_aa: CSARDGQKITDTQYF
j_call: TRBJ2-5; clone_size: many; v_call: TRBV7-9; d_call: TRBD2; cdr3_nt: TGTGCCAGCAGCTCAACAGCGGGGGGGCGAGTGACCCAGTACTTC; cdr3_aa: CASSSTAGGRVTQYF
j_call: TRBJ2-6; clone_size: many; v_call: TRBV6-1; d_call: TRBD1; cdr3_nt: TGTGCCAGCAACCCTAGTGGGGACAGTCTGACTGGGGCCAACGTCCTGACTTTC; cdr3_aa: CASNPSGDSLTGANVLTF
j_call: TRBJ2-2; clone_size: many; v_call: TRBV28; d_call: .; cdr3_nt: TGTGCCAGCAGCTTAGGAGGAAGCACCGGGGAGCTGTTTTTT; cdr3_aa: CASSLGGSTGELFF
j_call: TRBJ2-2; clone_size: many; v_call: TRBV28; d_call: .; cdr3_nt: TGTGCCAGCAACCGATGGGAGAACGGGGAGCTGTTTTTT; cdr3_aa: CASNRWENGELFF
j_call: TRBJ2-1; clone_size: .; v_call: TRBV6-8; d_call: .; cdr3_nt: TGTGCCAGCAGTCGAGGACAGCACAATGAGCAGTTCTTC; cdr3_aa: CASSRGQHNEQFF
j_call: TRBJ1-6; clone_size: .; v_call: TRBV6-5; d_call: .; cdr3_nt: TGTGCCAGCAGTTACCTAGGGACGGCGATTAATTCACCCCTCCACTTT; cdr3_aa: CASSYLGTAINSPLHF
j_call: TRBJ2-5; clone_size: many; v_call: TRBV29-1; d_call: .; cdr3_nt: TGCAGCGTTGAAGCCCAGGGGTTGAGAGAGACCCAGTACTTC; cdr3_aa: CSVEAQGLRETQYF
j_call: TRBJ1-1; clone_size: many; v_call: TRBV6-5; d_call: .; cdr3_nt: TGTGCCAGCAGCCCCGGTTACCTAACCTCCAACACTGAAGCTTTCTTT; cdr3_aa: CASSPGYLTSNTEAFF
j_call: TRBJ1-1; clone_size: few; v_call: TRBV29-1; d_call: .; cdr3_nt: TGCAGCGTTTGGGGGGTGAACACTGAAGCTTTCTTT; cdr3_aa: CSVWGVNTEAFF
j_call: TRBJ1-5; clone_size: many; v_call: TRBV28; d_call: .; cdr3_nt: TGTGCCAGCAGGGCAACAGCTAATCAGCCCCAGCATTTT; cdr3_aa: CASRATANQPQHF
j_call: TRBJ2-6; clone_size: few; v_call: TRBV7-4; d_call: .; cdr3_nt: TGTGCCAGCTCCCCTGGGGCCAACGTCCTGACTTTC; cdr3_aa: CASSPGANVLTF
j_call: TRBJ1-1; clone_size: many; v_call: TRBV18; d_call: .; cdr3_nt: TGTGCCAGCTCACCTACGAGGACAACAGAAGCTTTCTTT; cdr3_aa: CASSPTRTTEAFF
j_call: TRBJ2-5; clone_size: many; v_call: TRBV7-2; d_call: .; cdr3_nt: TGTGCCAGCAGCTTAGCGGACATCCGAGGGGAGACCCAGTACTTC; cdr3_aa: CASSLADIRGETQYF
j_call: TRBJ2-2; clone_size: few; v_call: TRBV19; d_call: .; cdr3_nt: TGTGCCAGTAGATCTCCGGACAGGAACACCGGGGAGCTGTTTTTT; cdr3_aa: CASRSPDRNTGELFF
j_call: TRBJ1-1; clone_size: many; v_call: TRBV7-6; d_call: .; cdr3_nt: TGTGCCAGCAGCTCCCTATCCGGGGGCGGTACTGAAGCTTTCTTT; cdr3_aa: CASSSLSGGGTEAFF
j_call: TRBJ2-3; clone_size: many; v_call: TRBV11-1; d_call: TRBD2; cdr3_nt: TGTGCCAGCATCCCCGGGACTAGCATCGGAGATACGCAGTATTTT; cdr3_aa: CASIPGTSIGDTQYF
j_call: TRBJ2-1; clone_size: .; v_call: TRBV5-1; d_call: TRBD1; cdr3_nt: TGCGCCAGCAGCTCCCGGACAGGGGGAGTAATGAATGAGCAGTTCTTC; cdr3_aa: CASSSRTGGVMNEQFF
j_call: TRBJ1-5; clone_size: many; v_call: TRBV20-1; d_call: .; cdr3_nt: TGCAGTGCTAGCCAGGGGCGCTTGAGGCCCCAGCATTTT; cdr3_aa: CSASQGRLRPQHF
j_call: TRBJ2-2; clone_size: many; v_call: TRBV6-2/TRBV6-3; d_call: .; cdr3_nt: TGTGCCAGCAGTCGTCCACTGTACAGGGATGGGGAGCTGTTTTTT; cdr3_aa: CASSRPLYRDGELFF
j_call: TRBJ2-1; clone_size: many; v_call: TRBV2; d_call: .; cdr3_nt: TGTGCCAGCAGTGTAATCAATGAGCAGTTCTTC; cdr3_aa: CASSVINEQFF
j_call: TRBJ1-1; clone_size: few; v_call: TRBV9; d_call: .; cdr3_nt: TGTGCCAGCAGCGTAGACGGGGTGAACACTGAAGCTTTCTTT; cdr3_aa: CASSVDGVNTEAFF
j_call: TRBJ1-2; clone_size: few; v_call: TRBV29-1; d_call: .; cdr3_nt: TGCAGCGTTGAAGATTTGGCCAGCGGCGCCTATGGCTACACCTTC; cdr3_aa: CSVEDLASGAYGYTF
j_call: TRBJ2-2; clone_size: many; v_call: TRBV18; d_call: TRBD1; cdr3_nt: TGTGCCAGCTCGGGACAGGGAACATGGAACACCGGGGAGCTGTTTTTT; cdr3_aa: CASSGQGTWNTGELFF
j_call: TRBJ2-1; clone_size: many; v_call: TRBV28; d_call: .; cdr3_nt: TGTGCCAGCAGTTTCCCCTTTGGGCGGAATGAGCAGTTCTTC; cdr3_aa: CASSFPFGRNEQFF
j_call: TRBJ2-1; clone_size: .; v_call: TRBV3-1; d_call: .; cdr3_nt: TGTGCCAGCTTCGGGGAAAACAATGAGCAGTTCTTC; cdr3_aa: CASFGENNEQFF
j_call: TRBJ1-1; clone_size: many; v_call: TRBV5-4; d_call: TRBD1; cdr3_nt: TGTGCCAGCAGCTTGGGGAGGGGGCGCGATGAAGCTTTCTTT; cdr3_aa: CASSLGRGRDEAFF
j_call: TRBJ2-7; clone_size: .; v_call: TRBV6-6; d_call: TRBD1; cdr3_nt: TGTGCCAGCACCCACCTTGGACAGGGGGCTAGCGAGCAGTACTTC; cdr3_aa: CASTHLGQGASEQYF
j_call: TRBJ2-5; clone_size: many; v_call: TRBV25-1; d_call: TRBD2; cdr3_nt: TGTGCCAGCAGTGGATATATCCCGTGGACTAGGGCGGGGGGCCTTCAAGAGACCCAGTACTTC; cdr3_aa: CASSGYIPWTRAGGLQETQYF
j_call: TRBJ1-2; clone_size: .; v_call: TRBV7-6; d_call: TRBD1; cdr3_nt: TGTGCCAGCAGCTTAGCGGGGACAGGGGAGCTCTCTGGCTACACCTTC; cdr3_aa: CASSLAGTGELSGYTF
j_call: TRBJ1-1; clone_size: many; v_call: TRBV12-3/TRBV12-4; d_call: TRBD1; cdr3_nt: TGTGCCAGCAGTTGGGAGCAGGGACAGGGAGACACTGAAGCTTTCTTT; cdr3_aa: CASSWEQGQGDTEAFF
j_call: TRBJ2-5; clone_size: many; v_call: TRBV6-2/TRBV6-3; d_call: .; cdr3_nt: TGTGCCAGCAGTTACTCGGGCACGGCGGAGGGGAAGACCCAGTACTTC; cdr3_aa: CASSYSGTAEGKTQYF
j_call: TRBJ1-3; clone_size: .; v_call: TRBV2; d_call: .; cdr3_nt: TGTGCCAGCAGATCTGACAGTTCCTCTGGAAACACCATATATTTT; cdr3_aa: CASRSDSSSGNTIYF
j_call: TRBJ1-1; clone_size: many; v_call: TRBV7-2; d_call: TRBD1; cdr3_nt: TGTGCCAGCAGCTCTCCGGGACAGGGGAAGAACACTGAAGCTTTCTTT; cdr3_aa: CASSSPGQGKNTEAFF
j_call: TRBJ2-1; clone_size: few; v_call: TRBV15; d_call: .; cdr3_nt: TGTGCCACCAGCAGATTCTACAATGAGCAGTTCTTC; cdr3_aa: CATSRFYNEQFF
j_call: TRBJ1-1; clone_size: .; v_call: TRBV29-1; d_call: .; cdr3_nt: TGCAGCGTTGAAGGAGGGTTTGAAGCTTTCTTT; cdr3_aa: CSVEGGFEAFF
j_call: TRBJ2-7; clone_size: many; v_call: TRBV5-4; d_call: .; cdr3_nt: TGTGCCAGCAGCCCCGGGGGTTCTAACGTGCGGGAGCAGTACTTC; cdr3_aa: CASSPGGSNVREQYF
j_call: TRBJ1-1; clone_size: many; v_call: TRBV2; d_call: .; cdr3_nt: .; cdr3_aa: CASSEFGSGTSFF
j_call: TRBJ1-2; clone_size: many; v_call: TRBV6-1; d_call: .; cdr3_nt: TGTGCCAGCAGGGAGGGGAACTATGGCTACACCTTC; cdr3_aa: CASREGNYGYTF
j_call: TRBJ2-3; clone_size: many; v_call: TRBV28; d_call: TRBD1; cdr3_nt: TGTGCCAGCAGTGGGACAGGTTTCATCCCGGGCACAGATACGCAGTATTTT; cdr3_aa: CASSGTGFIPGTDTQYF
j_call: TRBJ1-5; clone_size: many; v_call: TRBV19; d_call: TRBD1; cdr3_nt: TGTGCCAGTAGTACAGACGGACAGGGGAAAAATCAGCCCCAGCATTTT; cdr3_aa: CASSTDGQGKNQPQHF
j_call: TRBJ2-1; clone_size: .; v_call: TRBV5-4; d_call: TRBD2; cdr3_nt: TGTGCCAGCAGCTCCAAACAACTAGCGGGGGTTTACAATGAGCAGTTCTTC; cdr3_aa: CASSSKQLAGVYNEQFF